The 15 T cell receptor beta chains below come from one sample, sequenced in a study of OX40 agonist ivuxolimab in advanced cancers. Clones were sequenced by immunoSEQ multiplex PCR, and TCRdb holds only the in-frame ones, with some missing. Counted here are over 35,000 clones, approximately 80% occurring once; the ten biggest clones make up 20% to 25%. The specimen comprised CD4+ or CD8+ T cells sorted from blood, sampled in a trial of the OX40 agonist ivuxolimab. The source is an adult with an advanced solid tumor such as melanoma, head and neck, liver or kidney cancer.

The chain combines TRBV6-1 with TRBJ1-5; no clear D. V shed 5 bases and J shed 0 bases, with 11 bases lying between them. The CDR3 sequence is 15 residues long. The germline V gene has CDR1 MNHNS and CDR2 SASEGT. CDR3 DNA sequence: TGTGCCAGCAGTTTGACCGAATATAGCAATCAGCCCCAGCATTTT. Protein product: CASSLTEYSNQPQHF.

V gene TRBV19 combines with J gene TRBJ2-5; the D gene could be TRBD1 or TRBD2 (5 bases each). The tail of the sequence fits TRBJ2-7 better, so the J call may be wrong. The CDR3 totals 14 residues. Germline V lookup: CDR1 LNHDA, CDR2 SQIVND (reference sequence). CDR3 loop: CASSIERGTYEQYF. The DNA of the CDR3 is TGTGCCAGTAGTATAGAGAGGGGTACCTACGAGCAGTACTTC.

The chain employs TRBV28 and TRBJ2-2, with D perhaps TRBD1 (6 bases). V lost 3 bases and J lost 5, with 13 bases in between. Germline V gene data show CDR1 as MDHEN and CDR2 as SYDVKM. The CDR3 runs 15 residues. For the CDR3, the DNA is TGTGCCAGCAGTTTCTCCAGGGGTCGTACCGGGGAGCTGTTTTTT. Its protein is CASSFSRGRTGELFF.

This clone was detected a few times. The chain carries TRBV21-1 and TRBJ1-2; the table assigns TRBD1, which was not confirmed against the DNA. TRBV21-1 is assigned pseudogene status. This CDR3 has 12 residues. The CDR3 is CASSEGPYGYTF. The CDR3 region has the DNA TGTGCCAGCAGCGAAGGGCCCTATGGCTACACCTTC.

This clone was seen just once. This chain connects TRBV15 to TRBJ2-7, with D uncertain. This CDR3 spans 12 amino acids. CDR1 and CDR2 (germline): LNHNV, YYDKDF (reference sequence). V was pared by 3 bases and J by 3 bases, with 6 bases between. CDR3 sequence (DNA): TGTGCCACCAGCAGCTCAAGCTACGAGCAGTACTTC. This codes for CATSSSSYEQYF.

The V and J genes are TRBV10-3 and TRBJ1-3; D not certain. Between the trimmed V and J ends, which lost 0 bases and 0 bases, there was a span of 12 bases. This CDR3 spans 17 amino acids. Germline assignment: CDR1 ENHRY and CDR2 SYGVKD. CDR3 amino acids: CAISESMDYASGNTIYF. The CDR3 DNA follows: TGTGCCATCAGTGAGTCGATGGATTATGCCTCTGGAAACACCATATATTTT.

The chain uses TRBV7-8 and TRBJ1-2; 9 bases are shared with TRBD1. The germline V gene encodes CDR1 SGHVS and CDR2 FQNEAQ. Losses at the gene ends were 2 bases for V and 6 bases for J; bases not matched to a gene: 13. The CDR3 length is 17 residues. The CDR3 sequence: CASSLLRDRVEGDGYTF. CDR3 DNA: TGTGCCAGCAGCTTACTCCGGGACAGGGTAGAGGGTGATGGCTACACCTTC.

The J gene is TRBJ1-1, the V gene TRBV7-9, with unresolved D. Trimming left V 2 bases short and J 5 bases short, with 12 bases between. Germline V gene data show CDR1 as SEHNR and CDR2 as FQNEAQ (reference sequence). This CDR3 is 14 amino acids long. CDR3 loop: CASSLKGGGTEAFF. The CDR3 DNA follows: TGTGCCAGCAGCTTAAAGGGAGGTGGGACTGAAGCTTTCTTT. The full variable domain, completed using reference TRBV7-9 and TRBJ1-1, is DTGVSQNPRHKITKRGQNVTFRCDPISEHNRLYWYRQTLGQGPEFLTYFQNEAQLEKSRLLSDRFSAERPKGSFSTLEIQRTEQGDSAMYLCASSLKGGGTEAFFGQGTRLTVV.

The table lists this clone with a few counts. The chain links TRBV2 to TRBJ1-6; D remains unclear. Trimming removed 6 bases at V and 10 bases at J, with 16 bases between. Germline V CDR1 and CDR2: SNHLY, FYNNEI. CDR3 length: 14 residues. This chain's CDR3 is CASSLGPGASPLHF. The CDR3 DNA reads TGTGCCAGCAGCCTCGGCCCGGGCGCGTCACCCCTCCACTTT.

This chain uses TRBV2 with TRBJ2-5; 9 bases align to TRBD1. The DNA matches TRBJ2-7 better at its end, which makes the J call doubtful. This CDR3 has 15 amino acids. Per the germline V gene, CDR1 is SNHLY and CDR2 is FYNNEI. The CDR3 DNA sequence: TGTGCCAGCAGTGAATTATGGGGACAGGGCGACGAGCAGTACTTC. As protein: CASSELWGQGDEQYF.

The chain links TRBV11-1 to TRBJ1-1; possible D gene TRBD1, 5 bases. There are 16 residues in the CDR3. Germline CDR1 is SGHAT and CDR2 is FQDESV (reference sequence). Deletions cut 2 bases from V and 1 base from J, with 14 bases between. The CDR3: CASSLKPAGQNTEAFF. In DNA form, the CDR3 reads TGTGCCAGCAGCTTAAAACCCGCAGGGCAGAACACTGAAGCTTTCTTT.

This chain joins TRBV5-1 and TRBJ2-3; 12 positions agree with TRBD1. The CDR3 extends over 16 amino acids. The J segment lost 4 bases and the V segment lost 4 bases, leaving 7 bases of the junction unmatched. Per the germline V gene, CDR1 is SGHRS and CDR2 is YFSETQ. CDR3 coding DNA: TGCGCCAGCAGCCCCGGGACAGGGGGCGCGGCAGATACGCAGTATTTT. Amino acids: CASSPGTGGAADTQYF.

This chain uses TRBV7-2 with TRBJ1-3; D is unclear. Trimming shortened V by 1 base and J by 0 bases, and 10 bases separated the two germline ends. Per germline, CDR1 SGHTA and CDR2 FQGNSA. This CDR3 is built from 16 residues. The CDR3 loop reads CASSLGSSDSGNTIYF. Here the CDR3 DNA reads TGTGCCAGCAGCTTAGGGAGTTCAGACTCTGGAAACACCATATATTTT.

A few counts support this clone. The chain links TRBV5-1 to TRBJ2-3; D remains unclear. This CDR3 has 14 amino acids. With 0 bases removed from V and 2 bases from J, the gap between germline ends came to 7 bases. Germline V CDR1 and CDR2: SGHRS, YFSETQ. The CDR3 reads CASSLARNTDTQYF. The CDR3 coding sequence is TGCGCCAGCAGCTTGGCCAGGAACACAGATACGCAGTATTTT.

The rearrangement uses TRBV6-5 and TRBJ1-1, with a weak D call TRBD1 (5 bases). V was trimmed by 0 bases and J by 6 bases, leaving 8 bases between them. This CDR3 is 13 amino acids long. In germline, CDR1 is MNHEY, CDR2 SVGAGI. The CDR3 loop reads CASSYSRVSEAFF. As DNA, the CDR3 is TGTGCCAGCAGTTACTCCAGGGTCTCTGAAGCTTTCTTT.